This TCR beta chain emerged from a study of tumor-infiltrating lymphocytes in primary liver carcinoma. The CDR3 has 13 amino acids. The V gene's germline CDR1 is SQVTM and CDR2 ANQGSEA. V was cut by 2 bases and J by 7 bases, with 12 bases left in between. Study-level results: Blood had a significantly lower top-250-clone fraction than tumors did (p = 0.039).

TCR beta cDNA was reverse-transcribed from roughly 0.45 ug of total RNA. The reaction used a constant-region primer and ProtoScript II reverse transcriptase. Amplification in three nested multiplex PCR rounds with slightly modified ARM-PCR gave rise to TCR beta libraries. The opening two PCR rounds, ten to eleven cycles each, paired TRBV1-TRBV30 forward primers with a C-beta reverse primer. MiXCR, run by TCRdb on the multiplex PCR reads, gives a single entry per CDR3 protein. This sample has about 180,000 distinct CDR3 sequences, with roughly three fifths found just once. Both blood RNA, taken from unsorted whole blood, and germline DNA were extracted. Prior to surgery, roughly 4 milliliters of peripheral blood were drawn. This clonotype was detected a few times. The antigen is undetermined.

This chain joins TRBV29-1 and TRBJ2-1; tentatively, D is TRBD2 (6 bases). The sample consisted of peripheral blood. This sequence was found in a man in his forties with primary liver carcinoma and hepatitis B virus infection. Here the CDR3 DNA reads TGCAGCGTTGAAAGGCTAGCGAGGAATGAGCAGTTCTTC. Translating gives CSVERLARNEQFF.